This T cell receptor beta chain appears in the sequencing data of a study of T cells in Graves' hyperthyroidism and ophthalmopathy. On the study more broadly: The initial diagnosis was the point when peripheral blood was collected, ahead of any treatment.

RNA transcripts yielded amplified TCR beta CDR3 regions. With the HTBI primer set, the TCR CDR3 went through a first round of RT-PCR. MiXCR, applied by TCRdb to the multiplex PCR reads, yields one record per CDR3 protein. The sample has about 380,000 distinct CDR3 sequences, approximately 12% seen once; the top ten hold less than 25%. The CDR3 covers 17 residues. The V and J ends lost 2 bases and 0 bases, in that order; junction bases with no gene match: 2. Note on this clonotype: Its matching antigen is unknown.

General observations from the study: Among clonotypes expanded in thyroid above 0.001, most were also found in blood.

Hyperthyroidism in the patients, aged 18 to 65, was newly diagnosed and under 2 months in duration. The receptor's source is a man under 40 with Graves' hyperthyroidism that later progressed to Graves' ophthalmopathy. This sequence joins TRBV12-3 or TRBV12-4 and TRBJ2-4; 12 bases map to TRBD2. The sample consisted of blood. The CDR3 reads CASSLLAGGLAKNIQYF. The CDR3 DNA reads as TGTGCCAGCAGTTTACTAGCGGGGGGGTTAGCCAAAAACATTCAGTACTTC.